The present T cell receptor beta chain was sequenced within a study of beta chain features in type 1 diabetes. The study, taken as a whole, reports: People with Type 1 diabetes carried modestly yet significantly shorter TCRB CDR3s in all four CD4+ subsets.

Averaging roughly 120 mL, one heparinised blood draw came from each individual donor. The authors sorted CD4+ naive, central memory, regulatory and stem cell-like memory cells via CD45RO/CCR7/CD25/CD127/CD95/CD27. CDR3 size: 14 residues. The germline gives CDR1 SGHRS, CDR2 YFSETQ. Trimming took off 1 base at V and 4 bases at J, with 12 bases between the two ends. A note on this clone: No antigen is known for it.

Expressed TCRB transcripts were sequenced after all isolated RNA was converted to cDNA. TCRdb's copy holds only in-frame clones and misses some; the assay was immunoSEQ multiplex PCR. The data contain about 290,000 clones, 7.5% to 9.5% of them singletons. The specimen was central memory CD4+ T cells from blood. The chain joins TRBV5-1 to TRBJ2-7; D is undetermined. The receptor was derived from a woman aged 18-29 years in good health. DNA of the CDR3: TGCGCCAGCAGCTTGATAGACGGATTATACGAGCAGTACTTC. Translating it yields CASSLIDGLYEQYF.